A single sample is the source of the 6 T cell receptor beta chains below, sequenced in a study of monozygotic twins with inflammatory bowel disease. TCRdb reworked the 5' RACE reads into one entry per CDR3 protein, no DNA. The sample's table shows under 150,000 distinct CDR3 sequences. Sequencing input: blood. The receptors shown here come from a human donor with ulcerative colitis or Crohn's disease, or a healthy co-twin of an affected twin (not recorded which).

This sequence joins TRBV7-9 and TRBJ2-1; the TCRdb D gene call, TRBD1, has no DNA to confirm it. From germline, CDR1 is SEHNR and CDR2 FQNEAQ (reference sequence). The CDR3 contains 14 residues. CDR3: CASSSERQGGWQFF.

This chain connects TRBV20-1 to TRBJ2-5; no DNA is available, so the TRBD2 call from TCRdb remains unchecked. The CDR3 is 13 residues long. CDR1 DFQATT and CDR2 SNEGSKA come from the germline V gene (reference sequence). CDR3 in amino acids: CSARLPGAETQYF.

The chain uses TRBV7-9 and TRBJ2-1; the D call of TRBD1 rests on TCRdb alone, since no DNA is present to check it. The germline V gene has CDR1 SEHNR and CDR2 FQNEAQ (reference sequence). CDR3 length: 15 residues. The CDR3 protein is CASSFRAALYNEQFF.

The chain combines TRBV5-1 with TRBJ2-5; TCRdb outputs TRBD2, but without DNA this stays unchecked. The CDR3 extends over 14 amino acids. CDR1 is SGHRS, CDR2 YFSETQ, per germline. The CDR3 sequence is CASNSGGAVETQYF.

The chain recombines TRBV12-3 or TRBV12-4 with TRBJ1-5; lacking DNA, the TRBD1 call made by TCRdb goes unchecked. The CDR3 is made up of 16 amino acids. The CDR3 loop reads CASSRAQARGDQPQHF.

The chain recombines TRBV18 with TRBJ2-2; the TRBD1 assignment by TCRdb is unverifiable without DNA. The CDR3 runs to 14 residues. Germline V gene sequence: CDR1 KGHSH, CDR2 LQKENI. This CDR3 reads CASSPTQGEGELFF.